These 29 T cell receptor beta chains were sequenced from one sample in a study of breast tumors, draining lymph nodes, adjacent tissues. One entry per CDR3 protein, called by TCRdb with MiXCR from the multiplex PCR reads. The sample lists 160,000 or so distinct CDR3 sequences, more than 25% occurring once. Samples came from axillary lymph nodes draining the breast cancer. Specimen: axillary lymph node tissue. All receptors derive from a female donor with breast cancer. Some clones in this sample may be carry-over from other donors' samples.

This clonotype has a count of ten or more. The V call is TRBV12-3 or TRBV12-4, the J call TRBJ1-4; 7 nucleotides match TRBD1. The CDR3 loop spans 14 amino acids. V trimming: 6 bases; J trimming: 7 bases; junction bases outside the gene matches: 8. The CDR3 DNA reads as TGTGCCAGCAGGGGGACAGAGAATAGTGAAAAACTGTTTTTT. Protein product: CASRGTENSEKLFF.

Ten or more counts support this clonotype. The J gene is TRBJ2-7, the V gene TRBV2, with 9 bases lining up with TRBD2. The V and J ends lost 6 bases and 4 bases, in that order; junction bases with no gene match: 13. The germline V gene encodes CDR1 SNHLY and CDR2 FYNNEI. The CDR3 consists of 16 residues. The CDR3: CASRARRSGGTYEQYF. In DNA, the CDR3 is TGTGCCAGCAGGGCCCGGCGGAGCGGGGGGACGTACGAGCAGTACTTC.

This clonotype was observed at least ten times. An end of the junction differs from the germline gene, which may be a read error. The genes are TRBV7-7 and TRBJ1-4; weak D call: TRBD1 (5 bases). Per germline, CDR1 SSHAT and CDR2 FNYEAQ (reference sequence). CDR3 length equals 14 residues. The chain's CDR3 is CASSFGGPNEKLFF. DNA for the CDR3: TGTGCTAGCAGCTTTGGGGGTCCCAATGAAAAACTGTTTTTT.

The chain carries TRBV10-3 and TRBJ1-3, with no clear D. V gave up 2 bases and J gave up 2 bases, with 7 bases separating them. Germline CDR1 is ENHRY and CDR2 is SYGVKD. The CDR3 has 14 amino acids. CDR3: CAISEGIAGNTIYF. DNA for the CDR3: TGTGCCATCAGTGAGGGTATTGCTGGAAACACCATATATTTT.

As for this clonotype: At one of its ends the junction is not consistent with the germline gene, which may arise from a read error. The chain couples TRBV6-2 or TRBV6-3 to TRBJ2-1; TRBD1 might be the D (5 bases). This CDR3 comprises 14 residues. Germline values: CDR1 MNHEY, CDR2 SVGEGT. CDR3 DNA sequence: TGTGCCAGCAGTCACTCGCCAGGGTTCAATGAGCAGTTCTTC. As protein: CASSHSPGFNEQFF.

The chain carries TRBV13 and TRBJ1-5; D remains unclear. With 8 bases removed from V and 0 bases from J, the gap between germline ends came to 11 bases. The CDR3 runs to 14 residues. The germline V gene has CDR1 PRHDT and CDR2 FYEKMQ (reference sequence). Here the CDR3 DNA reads TGTGCCAGCGACATGGGAGGTAGCAATCAGCCCCAGCATTTT. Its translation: CASDMGGSNQPQHF. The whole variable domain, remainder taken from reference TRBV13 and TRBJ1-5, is AAGVIQSPRHLIKEKRETATLKCYPIPRHDTVYWYQQGPGQDPQFLISFYEKMQSDKGSIPDRFSAQQFSDYHSELNMSSLELGDSALYFCASDMGGSNQPQHFGDGTRLSIL.

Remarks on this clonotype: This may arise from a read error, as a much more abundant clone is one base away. CDR3: CASSLGLVAGAAGELFF. The CDR3 DNA reads TGTGCCAGCAGCTTGGGCCTGGTAGCGGGAGCGGCCGGGGAGCTGTTTTTT. The chain employs TRBV7-3 and TRBJ2-2; the match to TRBD2 covers 9 bases. V was pared by 3 bases and J by 6 bases, with 11 bases of the junction left unmatched. The germline V gene has CDR1 SGHTA and CDR2 FQGTGA. The CDR3 consists of 17 residues. Full variable domain (remainder filled in from reference TRBV7-3 and TRBJ2-2): GAGVSQTPSNKVTEKGKYVELRCDPISGHTALYWYRQSLGQGPEFLIYFQGTGAADDSGLPNDRFFAVRPEGSVSTLKIQRTERGDSAVYLCASSLGLVAGAAGELFFGEGSRLTVL.

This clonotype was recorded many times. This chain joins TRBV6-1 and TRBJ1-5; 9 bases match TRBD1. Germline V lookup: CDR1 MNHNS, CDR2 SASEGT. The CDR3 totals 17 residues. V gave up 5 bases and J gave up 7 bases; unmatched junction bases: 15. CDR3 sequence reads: CASSQPPGGQGGQPQHF. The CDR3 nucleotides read TGTGCCAGCAGTCAACCCCCAGGGGGACAGGGCGGCCAGCCCCAGCATTTT.

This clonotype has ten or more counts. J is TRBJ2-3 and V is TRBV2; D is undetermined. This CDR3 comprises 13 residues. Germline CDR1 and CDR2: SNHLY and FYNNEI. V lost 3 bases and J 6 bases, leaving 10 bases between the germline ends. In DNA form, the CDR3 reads TGTGCCAGCAGTGATACGGTAGTGGATACGCAGTATTTT. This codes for CASSDTVVDTQYF.

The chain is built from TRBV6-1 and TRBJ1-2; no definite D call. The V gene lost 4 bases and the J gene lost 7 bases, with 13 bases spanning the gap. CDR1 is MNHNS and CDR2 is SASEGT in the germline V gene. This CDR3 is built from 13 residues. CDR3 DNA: TGTGCCAGCAGTGTCCGGGGTCCAAGTGGCTACACCTTC. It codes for CASSVRGPSGYTF.

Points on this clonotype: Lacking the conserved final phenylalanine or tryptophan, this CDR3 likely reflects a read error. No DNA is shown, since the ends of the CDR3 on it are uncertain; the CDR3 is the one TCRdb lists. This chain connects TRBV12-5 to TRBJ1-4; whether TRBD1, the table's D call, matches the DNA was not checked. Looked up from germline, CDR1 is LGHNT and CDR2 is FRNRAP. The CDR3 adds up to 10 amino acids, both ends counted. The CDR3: CASGPHRDGM.

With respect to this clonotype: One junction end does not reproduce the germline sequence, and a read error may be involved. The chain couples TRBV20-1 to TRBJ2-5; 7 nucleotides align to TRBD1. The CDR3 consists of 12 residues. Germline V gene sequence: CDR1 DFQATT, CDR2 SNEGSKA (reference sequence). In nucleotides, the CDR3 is TGCAGTGCTAGCTCAGGGGGAGAGACCCCGTACTTC. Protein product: CSASSGGETPYF.

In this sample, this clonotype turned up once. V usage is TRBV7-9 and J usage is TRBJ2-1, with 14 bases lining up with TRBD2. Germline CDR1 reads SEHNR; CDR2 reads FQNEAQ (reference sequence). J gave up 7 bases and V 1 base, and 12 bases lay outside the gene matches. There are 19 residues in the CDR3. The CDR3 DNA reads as TGTGCCAGCAGCTTAGGAAGGGGGACTAGCGGGGGAATCAGGAATGAGCAGTTCTTC. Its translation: CASSLGRGTSGGIRNEQFF.

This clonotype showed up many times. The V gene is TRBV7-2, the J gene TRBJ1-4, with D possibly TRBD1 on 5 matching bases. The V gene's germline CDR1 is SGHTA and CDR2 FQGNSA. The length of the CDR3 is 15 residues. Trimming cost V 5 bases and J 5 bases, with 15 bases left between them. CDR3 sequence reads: CASSHDRGWNEKLFF. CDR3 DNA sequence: TGTGCCAGCAGCCACGACCGGGGGTGGAATGAAAAACTGTTTTTT.

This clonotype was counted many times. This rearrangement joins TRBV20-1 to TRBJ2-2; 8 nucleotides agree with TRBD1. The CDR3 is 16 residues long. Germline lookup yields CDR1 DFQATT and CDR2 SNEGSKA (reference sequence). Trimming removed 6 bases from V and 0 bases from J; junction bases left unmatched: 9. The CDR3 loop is CSAEKTGGTNTGELFF. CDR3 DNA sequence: TGCAGTGCGGAAAAAACAGGGGGTACGAACACCGGGGAGCTGTTTTTT.

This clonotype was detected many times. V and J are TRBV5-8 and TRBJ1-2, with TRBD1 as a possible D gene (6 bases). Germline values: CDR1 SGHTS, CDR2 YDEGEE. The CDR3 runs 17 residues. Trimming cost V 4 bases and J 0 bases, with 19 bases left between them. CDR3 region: CASSPAEQGPPNYGYTF. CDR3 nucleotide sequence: TGTGCCAGCAGCCCCGCCGAACAGGGACCTCCTAACTATGGCTACACCTTC.

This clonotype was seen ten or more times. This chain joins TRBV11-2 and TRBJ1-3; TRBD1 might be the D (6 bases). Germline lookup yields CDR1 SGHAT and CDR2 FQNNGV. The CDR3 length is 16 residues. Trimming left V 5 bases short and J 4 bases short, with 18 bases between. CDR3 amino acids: CASSLLGGARGNTIYF. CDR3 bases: TGTGCCAGCAGCCTCCTGGGGGGGGCGAGAGGAAACACCATATATTTT. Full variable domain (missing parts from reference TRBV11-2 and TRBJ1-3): EAGVAQSPRYKIIEKRQSVAFWCNPISGHATLYWYQQILGQGPKLLIQFQNNGVVDDSQLPKDRFSAERLKGVDSTLKIQPAKLEDSAVYLCASSLLGGARGNTIYFGEGSWLTVV.

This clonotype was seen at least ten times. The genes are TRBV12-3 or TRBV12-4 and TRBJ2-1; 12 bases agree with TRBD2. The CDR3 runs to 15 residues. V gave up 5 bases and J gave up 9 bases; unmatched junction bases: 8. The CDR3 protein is CASSMGLAGQAEQFF. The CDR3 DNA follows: TGTGCCAGCAGTATGGGACTAGCGGGCCAAGCTGAGCAGTTCTTC.

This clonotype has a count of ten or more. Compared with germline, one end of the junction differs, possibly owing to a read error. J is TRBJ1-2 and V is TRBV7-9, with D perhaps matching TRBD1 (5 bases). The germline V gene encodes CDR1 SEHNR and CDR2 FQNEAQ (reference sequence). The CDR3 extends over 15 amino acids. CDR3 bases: TGTGCCAGCAGCTTATTGGGGACTGTTGCCTGGGGCTACCCCTTC. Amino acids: CASSLLGTVAWGYPF.

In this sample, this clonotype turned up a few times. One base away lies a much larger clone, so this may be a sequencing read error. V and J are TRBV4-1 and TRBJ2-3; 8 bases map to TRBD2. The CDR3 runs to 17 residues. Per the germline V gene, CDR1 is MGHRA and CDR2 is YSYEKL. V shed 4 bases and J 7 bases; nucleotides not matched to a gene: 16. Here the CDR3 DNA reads TGCGCCAGCAGCCCCCCCCCCGGACTAGCCAGAGAATATACGCAGTATTTT. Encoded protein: CASSPPPGLAREYTQYF.

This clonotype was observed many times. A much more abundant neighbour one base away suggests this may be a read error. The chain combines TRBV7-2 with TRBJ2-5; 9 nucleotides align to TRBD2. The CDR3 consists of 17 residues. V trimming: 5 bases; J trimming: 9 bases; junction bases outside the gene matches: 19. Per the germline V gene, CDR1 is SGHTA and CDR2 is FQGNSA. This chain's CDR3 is CASSQAKIAGVVEPQYF. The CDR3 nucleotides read TGTGCCAGCAGCCAAGCCAAGATAGCGGGAGTAGTGGAGCCCCAGTACTTC.

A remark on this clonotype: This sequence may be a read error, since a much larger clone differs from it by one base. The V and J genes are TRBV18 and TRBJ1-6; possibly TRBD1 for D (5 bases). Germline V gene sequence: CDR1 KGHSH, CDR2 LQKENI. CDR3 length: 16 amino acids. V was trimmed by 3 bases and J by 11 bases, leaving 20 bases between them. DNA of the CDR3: TGTGCCAGCTCACCGTTTGGGGGAGATGTAAATCCACCCCTCCACTTT. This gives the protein CASSPFGGDVNPPLHF. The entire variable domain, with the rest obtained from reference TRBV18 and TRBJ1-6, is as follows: NAGVMQNPRHLVRRRGQEARLRCSPMKGHSHVYWYRQLPEEGLKFMVYLQKENIIDESGMPKERFSAEFPKEGPSILRIQQVVRGDSAAYFCASSPFGGDVNPPLHFGNGTRLTVT.

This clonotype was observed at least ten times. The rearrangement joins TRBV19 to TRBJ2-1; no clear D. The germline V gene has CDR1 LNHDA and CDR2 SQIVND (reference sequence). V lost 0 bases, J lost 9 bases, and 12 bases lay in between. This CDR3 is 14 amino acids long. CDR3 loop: CASSIDRSVGEQFF. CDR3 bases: TGTGCCAGTAGTATAGATCGCAGTGTGGGTGAGCAGTTCTTC.

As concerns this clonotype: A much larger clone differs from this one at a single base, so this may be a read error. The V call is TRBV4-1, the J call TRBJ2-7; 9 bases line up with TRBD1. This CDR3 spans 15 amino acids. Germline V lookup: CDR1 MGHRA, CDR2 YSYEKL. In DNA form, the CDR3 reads TGCGCCAGCAGCCAACCGGACAGGGGTTCCTACGGGCAGTACTTC. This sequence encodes CASSQPDRGSYGQYF.

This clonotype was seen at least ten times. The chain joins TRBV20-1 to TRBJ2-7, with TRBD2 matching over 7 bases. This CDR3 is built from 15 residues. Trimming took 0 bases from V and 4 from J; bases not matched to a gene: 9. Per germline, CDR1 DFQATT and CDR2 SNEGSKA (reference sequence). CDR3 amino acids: CSARDLRGSSYEQYF. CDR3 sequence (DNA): TGCAGTGCTAGAGATCTGCGGGGGTCCTCGTACGAGCAGTACTTC.

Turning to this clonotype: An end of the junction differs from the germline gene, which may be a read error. The CDR3 protein is CASSESRTYGSTGTQYF. CDR3 DNA: TGCGCCAGCAGTGAGTCCAGGACATACGGATCCACAGGTACGCAGTATTTT. The rearrangement uses TRBV10-2 and TRBJ2-3; D may be TRBD1 (5 bases). Germline assignment: CDR1 WSHSY and CDR2 SAAADI. The CDR3 has 17 amino acids.

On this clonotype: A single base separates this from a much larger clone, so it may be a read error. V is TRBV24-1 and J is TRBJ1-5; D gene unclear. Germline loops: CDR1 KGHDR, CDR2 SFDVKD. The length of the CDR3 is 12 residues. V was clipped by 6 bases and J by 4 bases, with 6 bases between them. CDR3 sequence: CATSITNQPQHF. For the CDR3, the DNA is TGTGCCACCAGTATCACTAATCAGCCCCAGCATTTT.

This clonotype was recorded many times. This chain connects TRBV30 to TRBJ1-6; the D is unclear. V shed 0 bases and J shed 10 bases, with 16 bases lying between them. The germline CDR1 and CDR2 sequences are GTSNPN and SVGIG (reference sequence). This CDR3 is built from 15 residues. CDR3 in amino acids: CAWSVWGRMRSPLHF. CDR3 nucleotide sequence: TGTGCCTGGAGTGTATGGGGAAGGATGAGGTCACCCCTCCACTTT.

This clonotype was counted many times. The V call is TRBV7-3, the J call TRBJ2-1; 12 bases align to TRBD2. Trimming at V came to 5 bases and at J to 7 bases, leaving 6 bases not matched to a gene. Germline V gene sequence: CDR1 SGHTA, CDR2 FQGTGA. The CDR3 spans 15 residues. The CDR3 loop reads CASSHRTSGTNEQFF. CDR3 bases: TGTGCCAGCAGCCACCGGACTAGCGGGACGAATGAGCAGTTCTTC.